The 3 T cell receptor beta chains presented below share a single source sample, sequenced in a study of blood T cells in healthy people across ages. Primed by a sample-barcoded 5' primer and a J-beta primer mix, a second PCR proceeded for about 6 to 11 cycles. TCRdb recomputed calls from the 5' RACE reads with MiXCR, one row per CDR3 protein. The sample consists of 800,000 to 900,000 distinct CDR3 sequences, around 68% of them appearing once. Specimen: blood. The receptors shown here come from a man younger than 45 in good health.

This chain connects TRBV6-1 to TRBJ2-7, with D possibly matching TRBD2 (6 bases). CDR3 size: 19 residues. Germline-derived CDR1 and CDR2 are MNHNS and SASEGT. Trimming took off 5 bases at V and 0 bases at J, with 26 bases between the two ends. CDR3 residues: CASSPKSFNWDGSSYEQYF. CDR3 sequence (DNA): TGTGCCAGCAGTCCTAAATCGTTTAATTGGGACGGGAGCTCCTACGAGCAGTACTTC.

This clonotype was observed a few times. The CDR3 is CSVIGQGAIGYTF. The DNA of the CDR3 is TGCAGCGTTATCGGACAGGGGGCTATTGGCTACACCTTC. The V and J genes are TRBV29-1 and TRBJ1-2, with TRBD1 matching 11 bases. With V trimmed by 5 bases and J by 7 bases, 6 bases remained unmatched. Germline values: CDR1 SQVTM, CDR2 ANQGSEA. The CDR3 has 13 residues.

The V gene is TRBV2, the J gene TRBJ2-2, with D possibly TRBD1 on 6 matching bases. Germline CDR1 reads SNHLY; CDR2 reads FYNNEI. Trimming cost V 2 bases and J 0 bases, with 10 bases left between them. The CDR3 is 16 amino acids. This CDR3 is CASSEYRVANTGELFF. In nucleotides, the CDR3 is TGTGCCAGCAGTGAATACAGGGTGGCGAACACCGGGGAGCTGTTTTTT.